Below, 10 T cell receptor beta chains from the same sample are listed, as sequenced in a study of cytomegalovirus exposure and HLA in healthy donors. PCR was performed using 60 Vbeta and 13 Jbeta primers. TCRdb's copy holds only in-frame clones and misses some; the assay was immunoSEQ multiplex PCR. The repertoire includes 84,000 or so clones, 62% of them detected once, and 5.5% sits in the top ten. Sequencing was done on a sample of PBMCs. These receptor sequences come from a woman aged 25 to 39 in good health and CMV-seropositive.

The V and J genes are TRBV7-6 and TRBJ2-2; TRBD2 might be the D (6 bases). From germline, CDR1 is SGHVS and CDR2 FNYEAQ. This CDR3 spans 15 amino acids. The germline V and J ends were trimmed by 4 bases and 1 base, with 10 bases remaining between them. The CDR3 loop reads CASSSLGGNTGELFF. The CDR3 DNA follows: TGTGCCAGCAGCTCCTTGGGAGGGAACACCGGGGAGCTGTTTTTT.

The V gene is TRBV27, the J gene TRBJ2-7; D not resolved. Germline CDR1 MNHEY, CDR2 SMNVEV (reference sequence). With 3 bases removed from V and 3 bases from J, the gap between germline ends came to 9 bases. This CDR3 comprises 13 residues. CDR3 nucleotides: TGTGCCAGCAGTTTTACCGAGAACTACGAGCAGTACTTC. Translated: CASSFTENYEQYF.

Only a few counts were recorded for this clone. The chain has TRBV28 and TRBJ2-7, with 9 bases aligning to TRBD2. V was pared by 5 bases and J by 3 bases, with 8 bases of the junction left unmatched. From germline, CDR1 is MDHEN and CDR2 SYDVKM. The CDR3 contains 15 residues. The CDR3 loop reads CASSRLSSGGYEQYF. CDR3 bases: TGTGCCAGCAGTCGTTTAAGTAGCGGGGGCTACGAGCAGTACTTC.

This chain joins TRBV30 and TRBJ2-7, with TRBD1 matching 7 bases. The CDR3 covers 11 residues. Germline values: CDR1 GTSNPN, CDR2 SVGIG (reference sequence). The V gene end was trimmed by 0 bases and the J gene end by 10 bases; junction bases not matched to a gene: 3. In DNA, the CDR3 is TGTGCCTGGAGTGTACGGGACAGACAGTACTTC. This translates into CAWSVRDRQYF. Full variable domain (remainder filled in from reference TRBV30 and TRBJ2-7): SQTIHQWPATLVQPVGSPLSLECTVEGTSNPNLYWYRQAAGRGLQLLFYSVGIGQISSEVPQNLSASRPQDRQFILSSKKLLLSDSGFYLCAWSVRDRQYFGPGTRLTVT.

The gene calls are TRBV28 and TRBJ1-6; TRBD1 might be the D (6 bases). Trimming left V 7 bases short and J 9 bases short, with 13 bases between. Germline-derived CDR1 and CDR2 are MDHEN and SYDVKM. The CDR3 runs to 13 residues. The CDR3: CASTLTGFSPLHF. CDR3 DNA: TGTGCCAGCACCTTGACAGGTTTTTCACCCCTCCACTTT. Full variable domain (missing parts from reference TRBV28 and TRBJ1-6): DVKVTQSSRYLVKRTGEKVFLECVQDMDHENMFWYRQDPGLGLRLIYFSYDVKMKEKGDIPEGYSVSREKKERFSLILESASTNQTSMYLCASTLTGFSPLHFGNGTRLTVT.

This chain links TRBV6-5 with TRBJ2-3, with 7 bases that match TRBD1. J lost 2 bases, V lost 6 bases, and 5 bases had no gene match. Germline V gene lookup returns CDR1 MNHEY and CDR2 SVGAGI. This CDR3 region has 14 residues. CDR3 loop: CASRTQGSTDTQYF. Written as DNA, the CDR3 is TGTGCCAGCAGAACACAGGGGTCCACAGATACGCAGTATTTT.

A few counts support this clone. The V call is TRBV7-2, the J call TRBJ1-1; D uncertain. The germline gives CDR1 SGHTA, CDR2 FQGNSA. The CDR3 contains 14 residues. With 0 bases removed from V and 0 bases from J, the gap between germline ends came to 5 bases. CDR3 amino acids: CASSLAHMNTEAFF. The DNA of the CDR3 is TGTGCCAGCAGCTTAGCACACATGAACACTGAAGCTTTCTTT.

Here the CDR3 reads CASSPPGQGSNQPQHF. DNA for the CDR3: TGTGCCAGCTCACCACCGGGACAGGGTAGCAATCAGCCCCAGCATTTT. V is TRBV18 and J is TRBJ1-5; TRBD1 matches at 9 bases. The germline V gene has CDR1 KGHSH and CDR2 LQKENI. With 0 bases clipped from V and 0 bases from J, the junction kept 0 bases outside the gene matches. The CDR3 runs 16 residues.

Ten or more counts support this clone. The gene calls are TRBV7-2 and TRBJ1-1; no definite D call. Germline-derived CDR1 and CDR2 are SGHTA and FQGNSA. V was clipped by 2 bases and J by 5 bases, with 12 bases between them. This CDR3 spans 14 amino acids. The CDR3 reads CASSLSGLDTEAFF. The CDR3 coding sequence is TGTGCCAGCAGCTTATCGGGGTTGGATACTGAAGCTTTCTTT.

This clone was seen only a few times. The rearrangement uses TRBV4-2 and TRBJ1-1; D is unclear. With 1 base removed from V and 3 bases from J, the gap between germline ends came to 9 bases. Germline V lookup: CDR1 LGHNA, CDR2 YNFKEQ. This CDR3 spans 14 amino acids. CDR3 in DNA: TGTGCCAGCAGCCAAGCTGGCGGGTACACTGAAGCTTTCTTT. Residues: CASSQAGGYTEAFF.